This record covers a single T cell receptor beta chain. Primers included in the PCR were 60 Vbeta and 13 Jbeta primers. Using immunoSEQ multiplex PCR, the repertoire was profiled, and TCRdb retains in-frame clones only, with some absent. The sample records 150,000 to 200,000 clones, roughly 87% being singletons. The data derive from a study of cytomegalovirus exposure and HLA in healthy donors. The germline V gene has CDR1 SGDLS and CDR2 YYNGEE. The CDR3 is 18 residues long. Trimming at V came to 2 bases and at J to 5 bases, leaving 17 bases not matched to a gene. The sequence came from a man between 35 and 55 years old in good health and CMV-seronegative. This chain joins TRBV9 and TRBJ2-5, with 8 positions matching TRBD2. The specimen was PBMCs. CDR3 nucleotide sequence: TGTGCCAGCAGCGTCGGCGGACTAGCCAGCAGAAATAAGGAGACCCAGTACTTC. Translation: CASSVGGLASRNKETQYF.